The 11 T cell receptor beta chains in this list originate from one sample, sequenced in a study of T cells in Graves' hyperthyroidism and ophthalmopathy. TCR beta CDR3 regions were amplified from RNA transcripts. HTBI primers drove first-round RT-PCR of the TCR CDR3. TCRdb reprocessed the multiplex PCR reads via MiXCR and lists one record per CDR3 protein. The sample shows around 400,000 distinct CDR3 sequences, around 13% of them seen only once. The sequencing input was blood. The receptors were sampled from a young woman with Graves' hyperthyroidism.

Many counts were recorded for this clonotype. This rearrangement joins TRBV2 to TRBJ2-7; maybe TRBD1 (6 bases). Germline V gene data show CDR1 as SNHLY and CDR2 as FYNNEI. The V and J ends lost 7 bases and 3 bases respectively, with 10 bases between them. The CDR3 extends over 12 amino acids. CDR3 loop: CASKARGYEQYF. Written as DNA, the CDR3 is TGTGCCAGCAAGGCCAGGGGCTACGAGCAGTACTTC.

This clonotype was observed a handful of times. The rearrangement uses TRBV25-1 and TRBJ1-3, with no clear D. This CDR3 is built from 15 residues. V lost 6 bases and J 0 bases, leaving 12 bases between the germline ends. Germline V gene data show CDR1 as MGHDK and CDR2 as SYGVNS. Here the CDR3 reads CASSRDLYSGNTIYF. Here the CDR3 DNA reads TGTGCCAGCAGCCGGGATCTCTACTCTGGAAACACCATATATTTT.

This clonotype was recorded many times. This sequence joins TRBV29-1 and TRBJ2-7; D possibly corresponds to TRBD2 (5 bases). V lost 0 bases to trimming and J lost 2 bases, with 8 bases between them. Germline V CDR1 and CDR2: SQVTM, ANQGSEA. The CDR3 has 13 amino acids. The CDR3 here is CSVEDPGTYEQYF. CDR3 bases: TGCAGCGTTGAAGATCCGGGGACCTACGAGCAGTACTTC.

This clonotype was seen repeatedly, ten times or more. V gene TRBV24-1 combines with J gene TRBJ2-6; 12 bases agree with TRBD1. Germline V gene data show CDR1 as KGHDR and CDR2 as SFDVKD. J gave up 2 bases and V 4 bases, and 8 bases lay outside the gene matches. The CDR3 has 19 amino acids. Here the CDR3 DNA reads TGTGCCACCAGTGACTCGCCAGGGACAGGGGGCCCTGGGGCCAACGTCCTGACTTTC. It codes for CATSDSPGTGGPGANVLTF.

This clonotype occurred many times. This chain joins TRBV28 and TRBJ2-2, with 7 positions matching TRBD2. The germline V gene encodes CDR1 MDHEN and CDR2 SYDVKM. This CDR3 contains 16 residues. Germline trimming cut 3 bases from V and 0 bases from J; bases unmatched to any gene: 4. CDR3 residues: CASSFTSAANTGELFF. The CDR3 bases are TGTGCCAGCAGTTTTACTAGCGCTGCGAACACCGGGGAGCTGTTTTTT. The whole variable domain, filled in from reference TRBV28 and TRBJ2-2, reads DVKVTQSSRYLVKRTGEKVFLECVQDMDHENMFWYRQDPGLGLRLIYFSYDVKMKEKGDIPEGYSVSREKKERFSLILESASTNQTSMYLCASSFTSAANTGELFFGEGSRLTVL.

The J gene is TRBJ1-2, the V gene TRBV20-1; D is unresolved. CDR1 and CDR2 (germline): DFQATT, SNEGSKA (reference sequence). The CDR3 loop spans 12 amino acids. V was cut by 7 bases and J by 4 bases, with 13 bases left in between. The DNA for the CDR3 is TGCAGTGTACCCGGACTGCCCTATGGCTACACCTTC. Residues: CSVPGLPYGYTF.

Only a few counts were recorded for this clonotype. The rearrangement joins TRBV5-1 to TRBJ2-3; D call uncertain. This CDR3 region has 12 residues. V lost 6 bases and J 1 base, leaving 6 bases between the germline ends. Germline CDR1 reads SGHRS; CDR2 reads YFSETQ. Here the CDR3 DNA reads TGCGCCAGCAAGGTCGGCACAGATACGCAGTATTTT. This gives the protein CASKVGTDTQYF.

In regard to this clonotype: The CDR3 does not close with the conserved phenylalanine or tryptophan, likely indicating a read error. The chain employs TRBV5-6 and TRBJ1-6, with unresolved D. This CDR3 region has 14 residues. V gave up 5 bases and J gave up 7 bases, with 13 bases separating them. The germline V gene has CDR1 SGHDT and CDR2 YYEEEE. The CDR3 spells CASRGLGLNSPLHV. The CDR3 region has the DNA TGTGCCAGCAGGGGATTGGGCTTGAATTCACCCCTCCACGTT.

V and J are TRBV7-2 and TRBJ1-5; D call uncertain. The CDR3 is 13 residues long. V gave up 3 bases and J gave up 7 bases, with 10 bases separating them. Per the germline V gene, CDR1 is SGHTA and CDR2 is FQGNSA. The CDR3 DNA follows: TGTGCCAGCAGCTTTAGCCCGGAACAGCCCCAGCATTTT. Translating gives CASSFSPEQPQHF.

Regarding this clonotype: The junction shows a germline mismatch at one end, possibly a read error. V gene TRBV2 combines with J gene TRBJ2-2; TRBD1 might be the D (7 bases). Per germline, CDR1 SNHLY and CDR2 FYNNEI. This CDR3 has 14 residues. The CDR3 coding sequence is TGTGCCAGCCGGTCAGGGGGGAGCGCCGGGGAGCTGCTTTTT. Its protein is CASRSGGSAGELLF.

This clonotype was seen many times. The genes are TRBV20-1 and TRBJ2-2; 8 bases agree with TRBD1. The CDR3 consists of 14 residues. Trimming took 5 bases from V and 0 from J; bases not matched to a gene: 2. CDR1 and CDR2 (germline): DFQATT, SNEGSKA (reference sequence). For the CDR3, the DNA is TGCAGTGCTTTGGGACAGGCGAACACCGGGGAGCTGTTTTTT. Its protein product is CSALGQANTGELFF.